The 5 T cell receptor beta chains below all came from one sample that was sequenced in a study of blood T cell repertoires in COVID-19. Some clones are missing from TCRdb's copy, which holds only in-frame ones; the method was immunoSEQ multiplex PCR. The table has about 160,000 clones, around 82% seen once; the top ten hold 5.5% to 7.5%. The specimen sequenced was peripheral blood. The receptors stem from a woman aged 40 to 50 with COVID-19, enrolled during active disease.

The gene calls are TRBV6-6 and TRBJ2-7; the match to TRBD2 covers 8 bases. CDR1 and CDR2 from the germline V gene are MNHNY and SVGAGI (reference sequence). V lost 6 bases, J lost 4 bases, and 8 bases stayed unmatched. The CDR3 length is 14 residues. CDR3 DNA sequence: TGTGCCAGCAGGCCCGGGACTAGTGGGTACGAGCAGTACTTC. This translates into CASRPGTSGYEQYF.

The CDR3 protein is CASSETGKSYEQYF. In DNA form, the CDR3 reads TGTGCCAGCAGTGAAACAGGGAAGTCCTACGAGCAGTACTTC. The chain is built from TRBV6-1 and TRBJ2-7; TRBD1 is a possible D gene (6 bases). CDR3 length equals 14 residues. Deletions cut 2 bases from V and 1 base from J, with 9 bases between. Germline V gives CDR1 MNHNS, CDR2 SASEGT.

This clone was observed a single time. V usage is TRBV30 and J usage is TRBJ2-5; maybe TRBD2 (5 bases). Germline V gene lookup returns CDR1 GTSNPN and CDR2 SVGIG (reference sequence). V was pared by 3 bases and J by 5 bases, with 13 bases between. The CDR3 contains 13 residues. As DNA, the CDR3 is TGTGCCTGGAGCCGCGCGCCGGGGGAGACCCAGTACTTC. Translated: CAWSRAPGETQYF. The entire variable domain, with the rest obtained from reference TRBV30 and TRBJ2-5, is as follows: SQTIHQWPATLVQPVGSPLSLECTVEGTSNPNLYWYRQAAGRGLQLLFYSVGIGQISSEVPQNLSASRPQDRQFILSSKKLLLSDSGFYLCAWSRAPGETQYFGPGTRLLVL.

The chain links TRBV24-1 to TRBJ2-1; 8 nucleotides align to TRBD1. With V trimmed by 3 bases and J by 10 bases, 16 bases remained unmatched. CDR3 length: 17 amino acids. CDR1 and CDR2 (germline): KGHDR, SFDVKD. DNA for the CDR3: TGTGCCACCAGTGATCCTGCCGTCAGGACAGGGACCGAGGAGCAGTTCTTC. This gives the protein CATSDPAVRTGTEEQFF.

In its sample, this clone was seen many times. The DNA of the CDR3 is TGTGCCACTTCCCGGGACAGGGATTCCCAGCCCCAGCATTTT. Encoded protein: CATSRDRDSQPQHF. V gene TRBV6-5 combines with J gene TRBJ1-5, with 9 bases lining up with TRBD1. Per the germline V gene, CDR1 is MNHEY and CDR2 is SVGAGI. The ends lost 10 bases at V and 7 bases at J; junction bases unmatched: 11. This CDR3 has 14 residues.